Shown below are 14 T cell receptor beta chains from a single sample sequenced in a study of multiple sclerosis patients with progressive multifocal leukoencephalopathy. As for time point: time of PML onset. Produced via immunoSEQ multiplex PCR; TCRdb's table is partial and in-frame only. The repertoire consists of roughly 28,000 clones, with 75% to 90% occurring once and the leading ten covering 9.5% to 15%. The specimen was PBMCs, collected from a patient treated with natalizumab. Receptors were obtained from a woman aged 30 to 39 with progressive multifocal leukoencephalopathy.

The chain uses TRBV29-1 and TRBJ2-7, with D perhaps assigned TRBD1 or TRBD2 (6 bases each). Germline V gene lookup returns CDR1 SQVTM and CDR2 ANQGSEA. CDR3 length: 13 amino acids. The CDR3 region has the DNA TGCTCCGTGCTCTCGGGGGCGCCCTACGAGCAGTACTTC. Translating gives CSVLSGAPYEQYF.

A few counts support this clone. The CDR3 protein is CSVGLPSETQYF. The CDR3 nucleotides read TGCAGCGTTGGGTTGCCCTCGGAGACCCAGTACTTC. The chain carries TRBV29-1 and TRBJ2-5; the D is unclear. V lost 4 bases and J 5 bases, leaving 11 bases between the germline ends. Germline CDR1 reads SQVTM; CDR2 reads ANQGSEA. The CDR3 is made up of 12 amino acids.

V is TRBV5-1 and J is TRBJ1-2, with TRBD1 matching over 10 bases. The CDR3 consists of 18 residues. Germline V gene lookup returns CDR1 SGHRS and CDR2 YFSETQ. J lost 2 bases, V lost 5 bases, and 15 bases had no gene match. The CDR3 reads CASSQTGTGAPGNYGYTF. The CDR3 region has the DNA TGCGCCAGCAGTCAGACCGGGACAGGGGCCCCAGGGAACTATGGCTACACCTTC.

The chain carries TRBV5-1 and TRBJ1-1; TRBD1 matches 11 bases. Germline V lookup: CDR1 SGHRS, CDR2 YFSETQ. The length of the CDR3 is 14 residues. The J segment lost 7 bases and the V segment lost 2 bases, leaving 4 bases of the junction unmatched. The CDR3 nucleotides are TGCGCCAGCAGCTTCGGGGACAGGGGGGATGAAGCTTTCTTT. It yields the protein CASSFGDRGDEAFF.

The V gene is TRBV6-5, the J gene TRBJ2-7; D gene ambiguous. Trimming left V 2 bases short and J 3 bases short, with 8 bases between. The germline V gene has CDR1 MNHEY and CDR2 SVGAGI. The CDR3 covers 13 residues. The chain's CDR3 is CASSYPPVYEQYF. CDR3 sequence (DNA): TGTGCCAGCAGTTACCCTCCAGTCTACGAGCAGTACTTC.

The chain recombines TRBV18 with TRBJ2-5; the match to TRBD1 covers 7 bases. After removal of 1 base from V and 3 bases from J, the junction contained 5 bases not matched to a gene. CDR3 size: 15 residues. Per the germline V gene, CDR1 is KGHSH and CDR2 is LQKENI. CDR3 sequence: CASSPLGTDEETQYF. DNA for the CDR3: TGTGCCAGCTCACCACTGGGGACAGACGAAGAGACCCAGTACTTC. Supplemented by reference TRBV18 and TRBJ2-5, the full variable domain reads NAGVMQNPRHLVRRRGQEARLRCSPMKGHSHVYWYRQLPEEGLKFMVYLQKENIIDESGMPKERFSAEFPKEGPSILRIQQVVRGDSAAYFCASSPLGTDEETQYFGPGTRLLVL.

The chain joins TRBV6-6 to TRBJ2-7; 12 nucleotides match TRBD1. Germline CDR1 is MNHNY and CDR2 is SVGAGI (reference sequence). The CDR3 is 15 amino acids. V trimming: 5 bases; J trimming: 7 bases; junction bases outside the gene matches: 9. The CDR3 loop is CASSKPGQGAHEQYF. The CDR3 DNA sequence: TGTGCCAGCAGTAAACCGGGACAGGGGGCTCATGAGCAGTACTTC.

The genes are TRBV5-8 and TRBJ1-4; D is uncertain. The length of the CDR3 is 14 residues. V was shortened by 3 bases and J by 8 bases, with 14 bases between the two germline ends. Germline lookup yields CDR1 SGHTS and CDR2 YDEGEE. The CDR3 loop reads CASSSGEFGEKLFF. The DNA for the CDR3 is TGTGCCAGCAGCTCCGGGGAGTTTGGCGAAAAACTGTTTTTT.

There are a few counts of this clone. This chain uses TRBV18 with TRBJ2-1; D possibly corresponds to TRBD1 (6 bases). Per germline, CDR1 KGHSH and CDR2 LQKENI. The CDR3 runs to 16 residues. Trimming removed 3 bases from V and 7 bases from J, with 19 bases in between. CDR3 nucleotide sequence: TGTGCCAGCTCACCTTTACCCACAGGGTCTGGGAATGAGCAGTTCTTC. It codes for CASSPLPTGSGNEQFF.

By share, this clone ranks as medium-sized (0.01 to 0.1%). The chain joins TRBV7-2 to TRBJ1-5; D is uncertain. Germline CDR1 reads SGHTA; CDR2 reads FQGNSA. V lost 8 bases, J lost 2 bases, and 10 bases lay in between. CDR3 length equals 13 residues. This chain's CDR3 is CASSREGNQPQHF. Written as DNA, the CDR3 is TGTGCCAGCTCCCGGGAAGGCAATCAGCCCCAGCATTTT. Full variable domain (missing parts from reference TRBV7-2 and TRBJ1-5): GAGVSQSPSNKVTEKGKDVELRCDPISGHTALYWYRQSLGQGLEFLIYFQGNSAPDKSGLPSDRFSAERTGGSVSTLTIQRTQQEDSAVYLCASSREGNQPQHFGDGTRLSIL.

This rearrangement joins TRBV6-6 to TRBJ1-4; D is possibly TRBD1 (6 bases). CDR1 and CDR2 from the germline V gene are MNHNY and SVGAGI (reference sequence). CDR3 length: 14 amino acids. Trimming left V 7 bases short and J 8 bases short, with 17 bases between. The CDR3: CASKRTKGGEKLFF. CDR3 DNA: TGTGCCAGCAAGAGGACCAAGGGGGGCGAAAAACTGTTTTTT.

The chain carries TRBV9 and TRBJ2-1, with unresolved D. V lost 4 bases and J lost 8, with 10 bases in between. This CDR3 contains 12 residues. Germline CDR1 is SGDLS and CDR2 is YYNGEE. The CDR3 protein is CASSLGRDEQFF. CDR3 DNA sequence: TGTGCCAGCAGCCTCGGACGTGATGAGCAGTTCTTC.

CDR3 sequence reads: CASSLQGWGTEAFF. Here the CDR3 DNA reads TGTGCCAGCAGTTTACAAGGATGGGGGACTGAAGCTTTCTTT. This chain joins TRBV27 and TRBJ1-1, with a possible D match to TRBD1 (5 bases). Germline CDR1 MNHEY, CDR2 SMNVEV (reference sequence). The CDR3 is 14 amino acids. V lost 2 bases to trimming and J lost 5 bases, with 12 bases between them.

Notes on this clone: At one end, the junction sequence differs from germline, possibly due to a read error. This sequence joins TRBV5-1 and TRBJ1-1, with 9 bases matching TRBD1. Germline CDR1 SGHRS, CDR2 YFSETQ. The CDR3 runs to 13 residues. CDR3 amino acids: CARSEQGAGEAFF. CDR3 nucleotide sequence: TGCGCCCGCAGCGAACAGGGGGCAGGGGAAGCTTTCTTT.